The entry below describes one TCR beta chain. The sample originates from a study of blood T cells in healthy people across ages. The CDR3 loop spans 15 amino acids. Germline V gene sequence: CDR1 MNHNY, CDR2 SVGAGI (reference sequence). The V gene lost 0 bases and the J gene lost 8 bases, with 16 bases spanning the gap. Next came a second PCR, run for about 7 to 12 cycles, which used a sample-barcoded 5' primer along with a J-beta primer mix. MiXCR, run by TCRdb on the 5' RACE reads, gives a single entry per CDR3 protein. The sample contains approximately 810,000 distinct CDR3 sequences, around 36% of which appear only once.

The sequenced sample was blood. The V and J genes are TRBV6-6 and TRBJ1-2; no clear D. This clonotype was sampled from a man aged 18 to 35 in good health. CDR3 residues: CASSYSAGAFGGYTF. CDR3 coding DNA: TGTGCCAGCAGTTACTCGGCAGGCGCCTTCGGAGGCTACACCTTC.